This paragraph covers one T cell receptor beta chain sequence. Its antigen remains unknown. The V end lost 5 bases, the J end lost 0 bases, and 11 bases lay between the germline ends. The length of the CDR3 is 15 residues. Germline assignment: CDR1 SGHTA and CDR2 FQGNSA. The record originates from a study of T cells in tuberculosis. Study as a whole: This South African cohort compared adolescents with or without latent tuberculosis against adults with active tuberculosis. Findings and limits, study-wide: Shorter CDR3-alpha in active tuberculosis partly drove smaller distances.

TCRdb's copy holds only in-frame clones and misses some; the assay was immunoSEQ multiplex PCR. The repertoire holds some 34,000 clones, with nearly 95% as singletons. The J gene is TRBJ1-3, the V gene TRBV7-2; no firm D call. The receptor's source is a donor between 10 and 29 years old with latent tuberculosis or without tuberculosis infection. The sample comprised PBMCs. The CDR3 DNA reads as TGTGCCAGCAGCCCTAGCCCCGCCTCTGGAAACACCATATATTTT. It specifies CASSPSPASGNTIYF.